These 10 T cell receptor beta chains were sequenced from one sample in a study of blood T cell repertoires in COVID-19. Measured with immunoSEQ multiplex PCR; TCRdb has only the in-frame clones, and not every one. The repertoire holds tens of thousands of clones, over 80% seen once, with less than 7% in the top ten. The sample was peripheral blood. These receptors originate from a woman between 45 and 65 years old with acute or convalescent COVID-19.

V usage is TRBV7-9 and J usage is TRBJ2-3, with 8 bases that match TRBD2. CDR1 is SEHNR, CDR2 FQNEAQ, per germline (reference sequence). The CDR3 totals 14 residues. J lost 10 bases, V lost 5 bases, and 11 bases had no gene match. CDR3 DNA sequence: TGTGCCAGCAGCCTAGGACTAGCCTCCCCATCGCAGTATTTT. As protein: CASSLGLASPSQYF.

The gene calls are TRBV27 and TRBJ1-3; TRBD1 might be the D (5 bases). The germline V gene encodes CDR1 MNHEY and CDR2 SMNVEV (reference sequence). This CDR3 has 14 residues. The ends were cut back, 5 bases at V and 8 bases at J, with 16 bases in the middle. The CDR3 protein is CASSPRVEGDTIYF. The CDR3 coding sequence is TGTGCCAGCAGTCCCAGGGTGGAAGGCGACACCATATATTTT.

The chain is built from TRBV5-1 and TRBJ2-5, with D possibly matching TRBD1 (6 bases). The CDR3 totals 16 residues. V was trimmed by 4 bases and J by 0 bases, leaving 16 bases between them. Germline lookup yields CDR1 SGHRS and CDR2 YFSETQ. CDR3 nucleotide sequence: TGCGCCAGCAGCCCCGGACGGACAGTAGACCAAGAGACCCAGTACTTC. It yields the protein CASSPGRTVDQETQYF. Full variable domain (remainder filled in from reference TRBV5-1 and TRBJ2-5): KAGVTQTPRYLIKTRGQQVTLSCSPISGHRSVSWYQQTPGQGLQFLFEYFSETQRNKGNFPGRFSGRQFSNSRSEMNVSTLELGDSALYLCASSPGRTVDQETQYFGPGTRLLVL.

This clone was recorded a few times. The genes are TRBV27 and TRBJ1-1, with D possibly matching TRBD1 (5 bases). The germline CDR1 and CDR2 sequences are MNHEY and SMNVEV (reference sequence). V lost 3 bases and J lost 1, with 6 bases in between. The CDR3 totals 13 residues. CDR3 nucleotide sequence: TGTGCCAGCAGTTTGACAGCGAACACTGAAGCTTTCTTT. Translating it yields CASSLTANTEAFF.

This chain joins TRBV5-5 and TRBJ2-3, with TRBD1 matching 7 bases. This CDR3 contains 16 residues. The germline CDR1 and CDR2 sequences are SGHKS and YYEKEE (reference sequence). Germline trimming cut 0 bases from V and 2 bases from J; bases unmatched to any gene: 6. The CDR3 DNA is TGTGCCAGCAGCTTGGGGTCGACAGGGAACACAGATACGCAGTATTTT. The encoded protein is CASSLGSTGNTDTQYF.

The DNA of the CDR3 is TGTGCCAGCAGTACGAACAGAGAAAACATTCAGTACTTC. Protein product: CASSTNRENIQYF. The chain uses TRBV6-2 or TRBV6-3 and TRBJ2-4, with D hard to call. CDR3 length equals 13 residues. The V gene lost 5 bases and the J gene lost 5 bases, with 10 bases spanning the gap. Germline lookup yields CDR1 MNHEY and CDR2 SVGEGT.

This chain connects TRBV5-1 to TRBJ2-7; 7 bases line up with TRBD2. CDR3 length: 16 amino acids. Germline-derived CDR1 and CDR2 are SGHRS and YFSETQ. V dropped 4 bases and J dropped 1; count of bases not matched to a gene: 11. This chain's CDR3 is CASSAGGSQSSYEQYF. The CDR3, as DNA: TGCGCCAGCAGCGCCGGGGGGTCCCAATCTTCCTACGAGCAGTACTTC.

The gene calls are TRBV15 and TRBJ1-5; D gene uncertain. V lost 8 bases to trimming and J lost 4 bases, with 18 bases between them. CDR1 is LNHNV and CDR2 is YYDKDF in the germline V gene (reference sequence). This CDR3 region has 15 residues. CDR3 in amino acids: CATGRTPSGNQPQHF. Written as DNA, the CDR3 is TGTGCCACCGGACGGACGCCTTCGGGGAATCAGCCCCAGCATTTT.

The gene calls are TRBV7-3 and TRBJ1-2, with D tentatively TRBD1 (5 bases). The V gene's germline CDR1 is SGHTA and CDR2 FQGTGA. The V and J ends lost 8 bases and 8 bases respectively, with 18 bases between them. The CDR3 has 13 residues. The CDR3, as DNA: TGTGCCAGCGGCCATCCGGGACTTGGCGGCTACACCTTC. It specifies CASGHPGLGGYTF.

This clone was seen just once. The chain uses TRBV27 and TRBJ1-4; unclear D gene. The CDR3 spans 12 residues. The V end was cut by 8 bases, the J end by 3 bases, with 7 bases between. The germline gives CDR1 MNHEY, CDR2 SMNVEV (reference sequence). The CDR3 coding sequence is TGTGCCAGCTCTAAACCTAATGAAAAACTGTTTTTT. Residues: CASSKPNEKLFF. Drawing the rest from reference TRBV27 and TRBJ1-4, the complete variable domain is EAQVTQNPRYLITVTGKKLTVTCSQNMNHEYMSWYRQDPGLGLRQIYYSMNVEVTDKGDVPEGYKVSRKEKRNFPLILESPSPNQTSLYFCASSKPNEKLFFGSGTQLSVL.